The 21 T cell receptor beta chains below were found in one sample sequenced in a study of control samples from healthy donors and cancer patients. This table comes from immunoSEQ multiplex PCR, and its TCRdb copy is limited to in-frame clones, with some not included. The sample lists around 100,000 clones, less than 90% seen once, with 15% to 20% in the top ten. Sequencing was carried out using blood. The receptors stem from a woman aged 45-59 years in good health.

The DNA of the CDR3 is TGTGCCTGGGTTGATACGGGGGTAGCGGGGACCGGAGAGACCCAGTACTTC. Protein: CAWVDTGVAGTGETQYF. The chain has TRBV30 and TRBJ2-5, with 8 bases lining up with TRBD2. The CDR3 spans 17 residues. The germline CDR1 and CDR2 sequences are GTSNPN and SVGIG (reference sequence). Trimming took 5 bases from V and 4 from J; bases not matched to a gene: 18.

This chain uses TRBV6-2 or TRBV6-3 with TRBJ2-3, with D possibly matching TRBD2 (6 bases). The CDR3 runs to 18 residues. The V end lost 0 bases, the J end lost 2 bases, and 18 bases lay between the germline ends. Germline V lookup: CDR1 MNHEY, CDR2 SVGEGT. This CDR3 reads CASSYSPWGRSPTDTQYF. The CDR3 DNA reads TGTGCCAGCAGTTACTCACCTTGGGGGAGGAGTCCCACAGATACGCAGTATTTT.

The chain has TRBV7-9 and TRBJ2-5; D call uncertain. Germline CDR1 reads SEHNR; CDR2 reads FQNEAQ (reference sequence). The CDR3 covers 13 residues. Trimming shortened V by 6 bases and J by 3 bases, and 11 bases separated the two germline ends. Here the CDR3 DNA reads TGTGCCAGCAGTCCCCCGTCCGAAGAGACCCAGTACTTC. Protein sequence: CASSPPSEETQYF.

This chain connects TRBV5-1 to TRBJ1-3, with a possible D match to TRBD1 (6 bases). The CDR3 totals 15 residues. Germline V gene lookup returns CDR1 SGHRS and CDR2 YFSETQ. V lost 3 bases and J lost 2, with 12 bases in between. CDR3 sequence reads: CASSSQGGPGNTIYF. In DNA form, the CDR3 reads TGCGCCAGCAGCTCTCAAGGGGGACCTGGAAACACCATATATTTT.

The chain links TRBV7-2 to TRBJ2-2; D possibly uses TRBD1 or TRBD2 (5 bases each). Trimming pared 3 bases from V and 7 bases from J, leaving 15 bases between. CDR3 length equals 15 residues. Per the germline V gene, CDR1 is SGHTA and CDR2 is FQGNSA. DNA of the CDR3: TGTGCCAGCAGCTTCAGAGGGGCTGGGAACGGGGAGCTGTTTTTT. It specifies CASSFRGAGNGELFF.

CDR3 nucleotides: TGTGCCAGCAGTTTGTCTCTAGCGCCGTACAATGAGCAGTTCTTC. This encodes CASSLSLAPYNEQFF. The rearrangement uses TRBV27 and TRBJ2-1; the D gene is possibly TRBD2 (6 bases). V lost 3 bases and J 4 bases, leaving 13 bases between the germline ends. CDR1 MNHEY and CDR2 SMNVEV come from the germline V gene (reference sequence). The CDR3 is 15 residues long.

The CDR3 region is CASSRSKQSTGGSSETQYF. The CDR3, as DNA: TGCGCCAGCAGCCGATCAAAACAATCGACAGGGGGATCTTCAGAGACCCAGTACTTC. The chain carries TRBV5-1 and TRBJ2-5; TRBD1 agrees at 9 bases. Germline V CDR1 and CDR2: SGHRS, YFSETQ. After removal of 4 bases from V and 4 bases from J, the junction contained 20 bases not matched to a gene. The CDR3 covers 19 residues.

The V gene is TRBV12-3 or TRBV12-4, the J gene TRBJ1-5, with 7 bases matching TRBD1. V shed 5 bases, J shed 7 bases, and the junction held 2 bases outside the gene matches. The CDR3 length is 12 residues. CDR3 residues: CASSDRAQPQHF. For the CDR3, the DNA is TGTGCCAGCAGTGACAGGGCCCAGCCCCAGCATTTT.

The V call is TRBV5-1, the J call TRBJ2-7; 7 nucleotides match TRBD1. The CDR3 extends over 15 amino acids. Germline CDR1 reads SGHRS; CDR2 reads YFSETQ. V trimming: 0 bases; J trimming: 4 bases; junction bases outside the gene matches: 7. CDR3 nucleotide sequence: TGCGCCAGCAGCTTGGGATTACAGGGGAAATACGAGCAGTACGTC. Translated: CASSLGLQGKYEQYV.

This chain links TRBV9 with TRBJ1-3; D gene uncertain. V was clipped by 2 bases and J by 0 bases, with 6 bases between them. Germline CDR1 SGDLS, CDR2 YYNGEE. There are 14 residues in the CDR3. This CDR3 is CASSVKGSGNTIYF. CDR3 nucleotide sequence: TGTGCCAGCAGCGTCAAGGGCTCTGGAAACACCATATATTTT. Full variable domain (outside the CDR3, taken from reference TRBV9 and TRBJ1-3): DSGVTQTPKHLITATGQRVTLRCSPRSGDLSVYWYQQSLDQGLQFLIQYYNGEERAKGNILERFSAQQFPDLHSELNLSSLELGDSALYFCASSVKGSGNTIYFGEGSWLTVV.

The rearrangement links TRBV4-3 to TRBJ2-1; 9 bases map to TRBD2. Germline V gives CDR1 LGHNA, CDR2 YSLEER. CDR3 length: 16 amino acids. Trimming removed 0 bases from V and 4 bases from J; junction bases left unmatched: 4. CDR3 DNA sequence: TGCGCCAGCAGCCAAGATAAGACTAGCGGTTACAATGAGCAGTTCTTC. Translated, it gives CASSQDKTSGYNEQFF.

The genes are TRBV6-6 and TRBJ1-1; tentative D call: TRBD1 (5 bases). Germline-derived CDR1 and CDR2 are MNHNY and SVGAGI (reference sequence). V was clipped by 2 bases and J by 6 bases, with 16 bases between them. The CDR3 spans 15 residues. CDR3 in DNA: TGTGCCAGCAGTTACGCCGGGGCAGGAGGCGCTGAAGCTTTCTTT. It specifies CASSYAGAGGAEAFF.

In nucleotides, the CDR3 is TGTGCCAGCAGCTTAGTGTGGTCAGGGGGTGGTCAAGAGACCCAGTACTTC. Its translation: CASSLVWSGGGQETQYF. The rearrangement joins TRBV7-6 to TRBJ2-5; 7 positions match TRBD1. The junction had 10 bases not matched to a gene; V was cut back by 1 base and J by 2 bases. This CDR3 has 17 residues. Germline V lookup: CDR1 SGHVS, CDR2 FNYEAQ.

J is TRBJ2-5 and V is TRBV12-3 or TRBV12-4, with a possible D match to TRBD1 (6 bases). The CDR3 sequence is 12 residues long. V dropped 5 bases and J dropped 6 bases, with 10 bases sitting between them. DNA of the CDR3: TGTGCCAGCAGTCGGACAGCAAAGACCCAGTACTTC. Amino acids: CASSRTAKTQYF.

The genes are TRBV7-9 and TRBJ2-1; TRBD1 agrees at 9 bases. The CDR3 length is 12 residues. Unmatched junction bases numbered 3, after V lost 9 bases and J lost 6 bases. CDR1 and CDR2 (germline): SEHNR, FQNEAQ (reference sequence). The CDR3 is CARTGQGNEQFF. The CDR3 DNA reads as TGTGCCAGGACGGGACAGGGCAATGAGCAGTTCTTC.

The J gene is TRBJ1-5, the V gene TRBV2; possible D gene TRBD1, 5 bases. CDR1 is SNHLY and CDR2 is FYNNEI in the germline V gene. This CDR3 comprises 13 residues. The ends were cut back, 8 bases at V and 8 bases at J, with 16 bases in the middle. The CDR3 DNA follows: TGTGCCAGCTCCAGGGCAGTAAGGGAGCCCCAGCATTTT. As protein: CASSRAVREPQHF.

This rearrangement joins TRBV24-1 to TRBJ2-2; D is undetermined. Germline V gene data show CDR1 as KGHDR and CDR2 as SFDVKD. The CDR3 has 16 amino acids. The ends were cut back, 1 base at V and 4 bases at J, with 12 bases in the middle. This chain's CDR3 is CATSDFKGSGTGELFF. DNA for the CDR3: TGTGCCACCAGTGATTTCAAGGGTTCGGGCACCGGGGAGCTGTTTTTT.

V is TRBV6-2 or TRBV6-3 and J is TRBJ2-3, with D possibly TRBD2 on 5 matching bases. Germline V gene sequence: CDR1 MNHEY, CDR2 SVGEGT. V was trimmed by 2 bases and J by 5 bases, leaving 11 bases between them. The CDR3 contains 14 residues. CDR3 sequence reads: CASSYGSRKDTQYF. DNA for the CDR3: TGTGCCAGCAGTTACGGGAGCAGGAAAGATACGCAGTATTTT.

The CDR3, as DNA: TGTGCCAGCAGCTCCGGGACAGGGTCCTACGAGCAGTACGTC. Translated, it gives CASSSGTGSYEQYV. The rearrangement links TRBV5-8 to TRBJ2-7, with TRBD1 matching 9 bases. CDR1 is SGHTS, CDR2 YDEGEE, per germline. This CDR3 comprises 14 residues. Trimming at V came to 3 bases and at J to 1 base, leaving 2 bases not matched to a gene.

The chain is built from TRBV6-1 and TRBJ2-1, with D uncertain. Germline CDR1 MNHNS, CDR2 SASEGT. The V and J ends lost 3 bases and 6 bases respectively, with 6 bases between them. This CDR3 contains 12 residues. The CDR3 region has the DNA TGTGCCAGCAGTGATTCGTCCAATGAGCAGTTCTTC. Protein sequence: CASSDSSNEQFF.

Within the sample, this clone is medium-sized. The V gene is TRBV2, the J gene TRBJ1-6; 9 nucleotides align to TRBD1. The CDR3 contains 14 residues. V lost 5 bases to trimming and J lost 8 bases; unmatched junction nucleotides: 4. The germline V gene encodes CDR1 SNHLY and CDR2 FYNNEI. Here the CDR3 reads CASSRTGGDSPLHF. DNA of the CDR3: TGTGCCAGCAGTCGAACAGGGGGCGATTCACCCCTCCACTTT.